This is a list of T cell receptor beta chains from one sample in a study of OX40 agonist ivuxolimab in advanced cancers. Using immunoSEQ multiplex PCR, the repertoire was profiled, and TCRdb retains in-frame clones only, with some absent. The table has about 86,000 clones, less than 95% seen once. The sequencing used CD4+ or CD8+ T cells sorted from blood, collected in a trial of the OX40 agonist ivuxolimab. The receptor source for this set is an adult with an advanced solid tumor such as melanoma, head and neck, liver or kidney cancer. Each CDR3 is given with its conserved first and last residue. A D gene is named only where the DNA matches it firmly. A clone size is listed for some rows: how often the clone was seen (once, few, many), or a class if it is expanded.

D,size,J,V,DNA,CDR3
TRBD1,.,TRBJ2-7,TRBV6-5,TGTGCCAGCAGTCCCTCGACAGGGGGGTACGAGCAGTACTTC,CASSPSTGGYEQYF
.,.,TRBJ1-2,TRBV20-1,TGCAGTGTTCCACCCCAAGGCTACACCTTC,CSVPPQGYTF
.,few,TRBJ1-1,TRBV5-1,TGCGCCAGCAGCTTGGCCGAAGGTGAAGCTTTCTTT,CASSLAEGEAFF
.,.,TRBJ1-1,TRBV30,TGTGCCTGGAGTGTACAGCAGAACACTGAAGCTTTCTTT,CAWSVQQNTEAFF
TRBD1,once,TRBJ1-1,TRBV6-6,TGTGCCAGCAGTTATACCGACAGGGACACTGAAGCTTTCTTT,CASSYTDRDTEAFF
TRBD2,once,TRBJ2-7,TRBV7-2,TGTGCCAGCAGCTTTCTTAGCGGGTTTAGTACCTACGAGCAGTACTTC,CASSFLSGFSTYEQYF
TRBD1,.,TRBJ1-2,TRBV5-1,TGCGCCAGCAGCTCTGCAGGGGGCAAGAGCTATGGCTACACCTTC,CASSSAGGKSYGYTF
.,.,TRBJ1-1,TRBV5-1,TGCGCCAGCAATAGATGGGCACAGGGAGGAACTGAAGCTTTCTTT,CASNRWAQGGTEAFF
.,.,TRBJ1-2,TRBV12-5,TGTGCTAGTGGTTTGGTACAAGGGAACAGTGCTAACTATGGCTACACCTTC,CASGLVQGNSANYGYTF
TRBD2,.,TRBJ2-1,TRBV6-4,TGTGCCAGCAGTGTGCGGGAGGGCCGCTACAATGAGCAGTTCTTC,CASSVREGRYNEQFF
.,.,TRBJ2-5,TRBV11-2,TGTGCCAGCAGCCGGATGGCGGGAAAAGAGACCCAGTACTTC,CASSRMAGKETQYF
TRBD1,.,TRBJ2-7,TRBV29-1,TGCAGCGTTTCCGGGACAGGGCTCTACGAGCAGTACTTC,CSVSGTGLYEQYF
TRBD1,.,TRBJ1-2,TRBV27,TGTGCCAGCAGTTTATGGACTCCTACGACAGGGGCACACTATGGCTACACCTTC,CASSLWTPTTGAHYGYTF
.,once,TRBJ1-3,TRBV19,TGTGCCAGTAGTATAGATCAAAGAACCGGAGGCATCGCGCAGGCTGGAAACACCATATATTTT,CASSIDQRTGGIAQAGNTIYF
TRBD2,.,TRBJ2-5,TRBV7-9,TGTGCCAGCACCCTGACTAGCGAAGAGACCCAGTACTTC,CASTLTSEETQYF
TRBD1,.,TRBJ1-5,TRBV4-1,TGCGCCAGCAGCCAAGGGTCTGTCGGACAGGGGAATCAGCCCCAGCATTTT,CASSQGSVGQGNQPQHF
TRBD1,.,TRBJ1-4,TRBV6-4,TGTGCCAGCAGTCTTCCCGGGACAGGTAATGAAAAACTGTTTTTT,CASSLPGTGNEKLFF
TRBD1,.,TRBJ1-1,TRBV18,TGTGCCAGCTCACCATCCCGGGACAGGGATAATGAAGCTTTCTTT,CASSPSRDRDNEAFF
.,.,TRBJ2-3,TRBV5-4,TGTGCCAGCAGCTTTAAGGGCTCAGATACGCAGTATTTT,CASSFKGSDTQYF
TRBD2,.,TRBJ2-5,TRBV28,TGTGCCAGCAGTGACCGAGGGAGCGGGGAAGAGACCCAGTACTTC,CASSDRGSGEETQYF
.,.,TRBJ2-7,TRBV4-2,TGTGCCAGCAGCCAAGAGTGGGGGGGGCTCGAGCAGTACTTC,CASSQEWGGLEQYF
TRBD1,once,TRBJ1-1,TRBV10-1,TGCGCCAGCAGGAGACAGGGGAAGATCACAGTGAACACTGAAGCTTTCTTT,CASRRQGKITVNTEAFF
.,.,TRBJ2-3,TRBV15,TGTGCCACCAGCAGAGATACAGCAGATACGCAGTATTTT,CATSRDTADTQYF
.,.,TRBJ2-7,TRBV19,TGTGCCAGCTCTCAGGACAGTGGGATTCGGGAGCAGTACTTC,CASSQDSGIREQYF
.,few,TRBJ1-1,TRBV6-1,TGTGCCAGCAGTGAGTGGACAGAGAACACTGAAGCTTTCTTT,CASSEWTENTEAFF
TRBD1,.,TRBJ1-2,TRBV13,TGTGCCAGCAGCTTACGCGGGCAGGGGGATGGCTACACCTTC,CASSLRGQGDGYTF
.,.,TRBJ2-7,TRBV7-9,TGTGCCAGCAGCTTAGTGTCCTACGAGCAGTACTTC,CASSLVSYEQYF
TRBD1,.,TRBJ1-2,TRBV27,TGTGCCAGCAGTTTATCGCAAAAGTCAGGGGGTGGCTACACCTTC,CASSLSQKSGGGYTF
.,.,TRBJ2-5,TRBV6-8,TGTGCCAGCAGTTACCCCCCTCCGGGACCATTTATGGAGACCCAGTACTTC,CASSYPPPGPFMETQYF
TRBD1,.,TRBJ1-5,TRBV4-1,TGCGCCAGCAGCCCTACCGGACAGGGGAGAAATCAGCCCCAGCATTTT,CASSPTGQGRNQPQHF
.,.,TRBJ2-1,TRBV5-4,TGTGCCAGCAGCTTGGCTCTCCAGAGCTCCTACAATGAGCAGTTCTTC,CASSLALQSSYNEQFF
TRBD2,.,TRBJ2-2,TRBV30,TGTGCCTGGACGAGGGCTAGCGGGAAAATCACCGGGGAGCTGTTTTTT,CAWTRASGKITGELFF
TRBD1,.,TRBJ2-7,TRBV30,TGTGCCTGGGAGAAAATGGGGACAGGGGATAACGAGCAGTACTTC,CAWEKMGTGDNEQYF
TRBD2,.,TRBJ2-1,TRBV19,TGTGCCAGTAGAAGACTAGCGGGAGATTACAATGAGCAGTTCTTC,CASRRLAGDYNEQFF
.,.,TRBJ2-7,TRBV5-4,TGTGCCAGCAGCTATTACAGTACCGACGAGCAGTACTTC,CASSYYSTDEQYF
TRBD1,.,TRBJ2-7,TRBV4-1,TGCGCCAGCAGCCTACGGACAGGGAGCTACGAGCAGTACTTC,CASSLRTGSYEQYF
.,.,TRBJ2-2,TRBV2,TGTGCCAGCAGCCCCGGGACAACGAACACCGGGGAGCTGTTTTTT,CASSPGTTNTGELFF
.,.,TRBJ2-1,TRBV9,TGTGCCAGCAGCGTATCAGGGAACTCCTACAATGAGCAGTTCTTC,CASSVSGNSYNEQFF
.,.,TRBJ2-2,TRBV28,TGTGCCAGCAGTACCACAGGGAGGACCACCGGGGAGCTGTTTTTT,CASSTTGRTTGELFF
TRBD2,.,TRBJ2-3,TRBV10-3,TGTGCCATCAGTGGCCCGGGCGGGAGTAGCCTGAGCACAGATACGCAGTATTTT,CAISGPGGSSLSTDTQYF
.,.,TRBJ2-2,TRBV19,TGTGCCAGTAGAAATGGATTGGTTGCCGGGGAGCTGTTTTTT,CASRNGLVAGELFF
TRBD2,once,TRBJ2-7,TRBV9,TGTGCCAGCAGCGTAAGGGACTATGGTTACGAGCAGTACTTC,CASSVRDYGYEQYF
.,.,TRBJ2-7,TRBV5-6,TGTGCCAGCAGCTTTTCCGTAGGGACCTCCATCTACGAGCAGTACTTC,CASSFSVGTSIYEQYF
TRBD2,.,TRBJ2-1,TRBV6-1,TGTGCCAGCAGTGTGGCGGGAGAGGCCTACAATGAGCAGTTCTTC,CASSVAGEAYNEQFF
.,.,TRBJ2-2,TRBV7-9,TGTGCCAGCAGCTTAGGGACCCTCACCGGGGAGCTGTTTTTT,CASSLGTLTGELFF
.,.,TRBJ2-7,TRBV27,TGTGCCAGCAGTTTATTTGGCAGATCCTACGAGCAGTACTTC,CASSLFGRSYEQYF
.,.,TRBJ2-2,TRBV6-5,TGTGCCAGCAGTTATCCCGGGACCTTCGGGGGGGAGCTGTTTTTT,CASSYPGTFGGELFF
.,.,TRBJ2-3,TRBV6-6,TGTGCCAGCAGTTATAACAGGGACGCAGATACGCAGTATTTT,CASSYNRDADTQYF